This T cell receptor (beta chain) was captured in a study of cytomegalovirus exposure and HLA in healthy donors. The donors were part of the validation cohort, which consisted of about 120 subjects and was separate from the first cohort of 666 subjects. About this clone itself: The antigen remains unidentified.

Generated by immunoSEQ multiplex PCR, the TCRdb table keeps only in-frame clones and is missing some. Among about 130,000 clones listed, about 88% were seen once. Study results and limitations: Among TCR beta chains, those listed as cytomegalovirus-associated numbered fewer than 200. The CMV antigen specificity of a few CMV-associated chains was confirmed through in vitro analysis.

Sequenced input: PBMCs. The source of this sequence is a woman between 18 and 30 years old in good health and CMV-seropositive.

CDR3: CASSVASGQETQYF. The CDR3 nucleotides are TGTGCCAGCAGCGTAGCTAGCGGGCAAGAGACCCAGTACTTC. V usage is TRBV9 and J usage is TRBJ2-5; 8 bases are shared with TRBD2. CDR3 length: 14 residues. V shed 0 bases and J 2 bases; nucleotides not matched to a gene: 0. Germline CDR1 is SGDLS and CDR2 is YYNGEE. Full variable domain (rest looked up from reference TRBV9 and TRBJ2-5): DSGVTQTPKHLITATGQRVTLRCSPRSGDLSVYWYQQSLDQGLQFLIQYYNGEERAKGNILERFSAQQFPDLHSELNLSSLELGDSALYFCASSVASGQETQYFGPGTRLLVL.